The sequence of this T cell receptor (beta chain) was determined in a study of cytomegalovirus exposure and HLA in healthy donors. Primers: 60 Vbeta forward and 13 Jbeta reverse. Libraries were prepared by immunoSEQ multiplex PCR; TCRdb keeps only in-frame clonotypes and omits some of them. The sample contains some 160,000 clones, 84% of which appear only once. This clone was picked up one time. Its antigen is still unknown. Study findings and constraints: A few of the chains that were CMV-associated were confirmed in vitro to be specific for CMV antigens. Later analysis identified a missense DCLRE1C variant that was linked to TCR beta V- and J-gene trimming.

V lost 6 bases to trimming and J lost 3 bases; unmatched junction nucleotides: 1. CDR1 and CDR2 (germline): SNHLY, FYNNEI. There are 12 residues in the CDR3. This chain connects TRBV2 to TRBJ2-7, with 8 bases lining up with TRBD1. The receptor comes from a man aged 18 to 35 in good health and CMV-seronegative. Sequencing used PBMCs. The CDR3 reads CASSGTGYEQYF. DNA for the CDR3: TGTGCCAGCAGCGGGACAGGCTACGAGCAGTACTTC. The full variable domain, completed using reference TRBV2 and TRBJ2-7, is EPEVTQTPSHQVTQMGQEVILRCVPISNHLYFYWYRQILGQKVEFLVSFYNNEISEKSEIFDDQFSVERPDGSNFTLKIRSTKLEDSAMYFCASSGTGYEQYFGPGTRLTVT.